This T cell receptor (beta chain) was obtained from a study of PD-1 blockade in mismatch repair-deficient tumors. Overall study results and limits: Tumor-resident clones, often undetectable pretreatment in blood, expanded then contracted after pembrolizumab.

Repertoires were generated with immunoSEQ multiplex PCR, while TCRdb's copy carries only in-frame clones and drops some. The table has tens of thousands of clones, 65% to 85% seen once. Germline assignment: CDR1 GTSNPN and CDR2 SVGIG (reference sequence). The CDR3 covers 13 residues. V was trimmed by 1 base and J by 7 bases, leaving 13 bases between them. Regarding this clone: The antigen is unknown.

The origin of this receptor is an adult with mismatch repair-deficient cancer. The sample in question was peripheral blood, obtained 12 weeks after starting pembrolizumab. The J gene is TRBJ1-2, the V gene TRBV30; D is undetermined. The CDR3 here is CAWSADHWGGYTF. The CDR3 DNA reads as TGTGCCTGGAGTGCGGATCATTGGGGTGGCTACACCTTC.